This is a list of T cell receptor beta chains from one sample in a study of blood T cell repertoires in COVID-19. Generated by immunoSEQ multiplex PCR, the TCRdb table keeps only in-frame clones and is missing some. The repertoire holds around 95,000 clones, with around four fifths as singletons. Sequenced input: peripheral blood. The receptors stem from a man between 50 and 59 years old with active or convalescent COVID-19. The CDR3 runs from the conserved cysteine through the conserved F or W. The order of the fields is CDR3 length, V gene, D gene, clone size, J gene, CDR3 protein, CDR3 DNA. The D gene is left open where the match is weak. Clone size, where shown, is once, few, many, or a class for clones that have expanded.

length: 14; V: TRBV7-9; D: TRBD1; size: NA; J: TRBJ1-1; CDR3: CASSPAGGGGGAFF; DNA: TGTGCCAGCAGCCCAGCAGGGGGTGGAGGCGGAGCTTTCTTT
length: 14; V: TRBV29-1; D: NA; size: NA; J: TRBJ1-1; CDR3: CSVDRGGRGTEAFF; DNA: TGCAGCGTAGATCGTGGGGGGAGGGGGACTGAAGCTTTCTTT
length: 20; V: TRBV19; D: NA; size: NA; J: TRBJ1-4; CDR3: CASSIDGRATGRGPNEKLFF; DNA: TGTGCCAGTAGTATAGATGGGAGGGCCACAGGGAGGGGACCGAATGAAAAACTGTTTTTT
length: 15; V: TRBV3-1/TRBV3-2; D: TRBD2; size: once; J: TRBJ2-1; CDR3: CASSRPAGVSNEQFF; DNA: TGTGCCAGCAGTCGTCCAGCGGGAGTTTCCAATGAGCAGTTCTTC
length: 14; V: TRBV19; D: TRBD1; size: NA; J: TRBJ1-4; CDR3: CASSETGGTEKLFF; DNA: TGTGCCAGTAGCGAGACAGGGGGCACTGAAAAACTGTTTTTT
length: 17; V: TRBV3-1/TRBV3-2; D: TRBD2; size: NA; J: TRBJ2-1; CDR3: CASSQVVASGDNNEQFF; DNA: TGTGCCAGCAGCCAAGTCGTGGCTAGCGGGGACAACAATGAGCAGTTCTTC
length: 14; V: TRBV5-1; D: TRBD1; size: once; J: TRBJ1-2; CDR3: CASSTGTDPYGYTF; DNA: TGCGCCAGCAGCACGGGGACAGACCCCTATGGCTACACCTTC
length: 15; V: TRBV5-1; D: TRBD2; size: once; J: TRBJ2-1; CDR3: CASSQREGGYNEQFF; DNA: TGCGCCAGCAGCCAGCGGGAGGGAGGTTACAATGAGCAGTTCTTC
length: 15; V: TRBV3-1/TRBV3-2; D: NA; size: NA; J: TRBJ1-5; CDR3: CASSLGRGGNQPQHF; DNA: TGTGCCAGCAGCCTGGGACGGGGGGGCAATCAGCCCCAGCATTTT
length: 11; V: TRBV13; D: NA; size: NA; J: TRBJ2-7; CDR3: CASSLRQKQYF; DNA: TGTGCCAGCAGCCTAAGACAGAAGCAGTACTTC
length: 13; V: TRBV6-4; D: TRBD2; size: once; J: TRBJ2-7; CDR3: CARVAGYGYEQYF; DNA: TGTGCCAGAGTAGCGGGATATGGCTACGAGCAGTACTTC
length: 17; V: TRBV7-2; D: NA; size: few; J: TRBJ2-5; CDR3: CASSLEATTSAARTQYF; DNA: TGTGCCAGCAGCTTAGAAGCCACGACCAGCGCTGCCAGGACCCAGTACTTC
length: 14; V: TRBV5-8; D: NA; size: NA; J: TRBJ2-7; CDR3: CASSLEGLSYEQYF; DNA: TGTGCCAGCAGCTTAGAGGGTCTCTCCTACGAGCAGTACTTC
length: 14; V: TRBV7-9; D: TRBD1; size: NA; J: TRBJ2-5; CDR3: CASSLGTGRETQYF; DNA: TGTGCCAGCAGCTTAGGGACAGGGAGAGAGACCCAGTACTTC